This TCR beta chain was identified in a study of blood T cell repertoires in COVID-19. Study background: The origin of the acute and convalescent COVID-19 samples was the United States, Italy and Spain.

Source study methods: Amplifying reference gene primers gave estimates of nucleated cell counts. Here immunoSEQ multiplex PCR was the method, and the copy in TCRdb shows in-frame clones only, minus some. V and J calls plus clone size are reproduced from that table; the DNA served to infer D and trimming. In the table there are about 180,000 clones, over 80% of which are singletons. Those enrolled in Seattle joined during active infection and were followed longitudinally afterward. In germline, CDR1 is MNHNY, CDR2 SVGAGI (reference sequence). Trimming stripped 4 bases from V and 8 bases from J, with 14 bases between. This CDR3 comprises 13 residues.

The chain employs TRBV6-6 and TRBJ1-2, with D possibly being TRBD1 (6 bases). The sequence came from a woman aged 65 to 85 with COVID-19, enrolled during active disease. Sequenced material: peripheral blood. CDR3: CASSSQGVGGYTF. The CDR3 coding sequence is TGTGCCAGCAGTTCACAGGGAGTAGGCGGCTACACCTTC.